This TCR beta chain appears in the sequencing data of a study of glioma-infiltrating T cells. Notes on the study in general: Gliomas, especially low-grade, showed above-expected tissue-blood divergence; non-neoplastic patients showed below. Very few CDR3 sequences were shared between tissue and blood.

Using RNA template, CDR3s of TCR alpha and beta were amplified with iRepertoire arm-PCR. One-step reverse transcription and amplification started from approximately 100-400 ng of tissue mRNA or PBMC total RNA. TCRdb re-called the multiplex PCR reads with MiXCR, one entry per CDR3 protein. The sample carries 150,000 to 200,000 distinct CDR3 sequences, around 40% recorded once. The table lists this clonotype with many counts. What it binds is unknown. Germline CDR1 is LGHDT and CDR2 is YNNKEL (reference sequence). V shed 3 bases and J shed 0 bases, with 11 bases lying between them. There are 15 residues in the CDR3.

The sequencing input was glioma tissue, nonneoplastic brain tissue, or PBMCs (not recorded which). The chain links TRBV3-1 to TRBJ1-1; D ambiguous. The sequence came from a human donor with low-grade glioma or glioblastoma, undergoing nonglioma brain surgery, or in good health (not recorded which). The DNA of the CDR3 is TGTGCCAGCAGCCAGGAACCTTTTATGAACACTGAAGCTTTCTTT. It is translated as CASSQEPFMNTEAFF.